Listed below are T cell receptor beta chains from one sample, sequenced in a study of T cell repertoires and HLA-DP antigens. Profiling relied on immunoSEQ multiplex PCR, and the TCRdb table lists in-frame clones only, not all of them. Here the sample spans around 90,000 clones, approximately 86% being singletons. No antigen has been identified for these receptors. The sequenced sample consisted of CD4+ T cells from PBMCs. The source of these receptors is a man aged 50 or older in good health and CMV-seronegative. Both conserved end residues are part of each CDR3. The D gene is left open where the match is weak. Size is stated for part of the rows, as once, few or many counts, or as a class when the clone is expanded.

>TRBD1|TRBJ1-6|TRBV4-1|-
CASSQDTPGGSLSYNSPLHF
TGCGCCAGCAGCCAAGATACGCCAGGGGGCTCCCTCTCTTATAATTCACCCCTCCACTTT
>-|TRBJ2-3|TRBV25-1|-
CGSGAGTDTQYF
TGTGGTTCCGGGGCGGGCACAGATACGCAGTATTTT
>-|TRBJ2-3|TRBV5-1|-
CASSEYLDTQYF
TGCGCCAGCAGCGAATATTTGGATACGCAGTATTTT
>TRBD1|TRBJ2-7|TRBV5-1|-
CASSLGGPDYEQYF
TGCGCCAGCAGCTTAGGGGGCCCAGACTACGAGCAGTACTTC
>-|TRBJ2-1|TRBV7-2|-
CASSLGPNNEQFF
TGTGCCAGCAGCTTGGGTCCTAACAATGAGCAGTTCTTC
>TRBD2|TRBJ2-7|TRBV18|-
CASSHHRVTSGTAAYEQYF
TGTGCCAGCTCGCACCATCGGGTGACTAGCGGGACCGCGGCCTACGAGCAGTACTTC
>-|TRBJ1-5|TRBV4-1|few
CASSQIGAQPQHF
TGCGCCAGCAGCCAAATCGGGGCTCAGCCCCAGCATTTT
>-|TRBJ1-5|TRBV19|few
CARLKHQPQHF
TGTGCCAGACTTAAGCATCAGCCCCAGCATTTT
>-|TRBJ1-5|TRBV30|-
CAWRRGQGGQPQHF
TGTGCCTGGAGAAGAGGGCAGGGAGGTCAGCCCCAGCATTTT
>-|TRBJ2-7|TRBV9|once
CASSVFERAGEQYF
TGTGCCAGCAGCGTATTCGAGCGGGCTGGCGAGCAGTACTTC
>-|TRBJ1-2|TRBV7-9|-
CASSLVSQAPGYTF
TGTGCCAGCAGCTTAGTGAGTCAGGCCCCTGGCTACACCTTC
>-|TRBJ2-2|TRBV7-2|-
CASSKGPNSGELFF
TGTGCCAGCAGCAAGGGTCCGAACTCCGGGGAGCTGTTTTTT
>TRBD1|TRBJ1-2|TRBV5-1|-
CASSPGTGAYGYTF
TGCGCCAGCAGCCCGGGGACAGGAGCCTATGGCTACACCTTC
>TRBD2|TRBJ2-1|TRBV27|few
CASRLAGVGNEQFF
TGTGCCAGCAGGCTAGCGGGAGTTGGCAATGAGCAGTTCTTC
>TRBD2|TRBJ2-3|TRBV4-3|-
CASSQDSSGDADTQYF
TGCGCCAGCAGCCAAGATTCTAGCGGGGACGCAGATACGCAGTATTTT
>-|TRBJ1-3|TRBV7-9|-
CASSNPGTWTGNTIYF
TGTGCCAGCAGCAACCCCGGGACCTGGACTGGAAACACCATATATTTT
>-|TRBJ2-7|TRBV29-1|-
CSVVLGNSYEQYF
TGCAGCGTTGTTCTGGGGAACTCCTACGAGCAGTACTTC